This T cell receptor (beta chain) was recovered during a study of cytomegalovirus exposure and HLA in healthy donors. Study-wide results and limits: Links to common viral pathogens appeared, in a later analysis, for several of the most significant clusters. Overall, under 200 TCR beta chains were annotated as cytomegalovirus-associated. TRBV6-2, TRBV6-3 and some other V segments were excluded as indistinguishable.

V shed 2 bases and J 4 bases; nucleotides not matched to a gene: 9. CDR1 is LNHDA and CDR2 is SQIVND in the germline V gene (reference sequence). This CDR3 spans 17 amino acids. About this clone itself: Its antigen is unidentified.

These donors, healthy bone marrow donors, were studied. Primers included in the PCR were 60 Vbeta and 13 Jbeta primers. The table came from immunoSEQ multiplex PCR; TCRdb's copy has only in-frame clones and leaves some out. Seen here are fewer than 50,000 clones, over 55% observed once, and the top ten hold around 12%. Sequencing was performed on PBMCs. The source is a man in his 60s in good health and CMV-seropositive. The chain employs TRBV19 and TRBJ2-1; 9 nucleotides align to TRBD2. The CDR3 DNA sequence: TGTGCCAGTAGTATAAGGCCTAGCGGGGCTACTTACAATGAGCAGTTCTTC. Its translation is CASSIRPSGATYNEQFF.